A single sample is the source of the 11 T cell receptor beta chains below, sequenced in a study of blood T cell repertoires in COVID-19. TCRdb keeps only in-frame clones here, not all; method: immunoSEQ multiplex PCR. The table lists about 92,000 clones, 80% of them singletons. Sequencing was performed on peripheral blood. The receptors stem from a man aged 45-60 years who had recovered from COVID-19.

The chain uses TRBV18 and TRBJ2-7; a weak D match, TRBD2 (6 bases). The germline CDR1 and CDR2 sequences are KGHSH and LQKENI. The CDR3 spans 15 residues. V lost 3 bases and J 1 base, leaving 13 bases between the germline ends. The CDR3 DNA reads TGTGCCAGCTCACCGGGACTCGACGGGTCCTACGAGCAGTACTTC. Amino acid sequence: CASSPGLDGSYEQYF.

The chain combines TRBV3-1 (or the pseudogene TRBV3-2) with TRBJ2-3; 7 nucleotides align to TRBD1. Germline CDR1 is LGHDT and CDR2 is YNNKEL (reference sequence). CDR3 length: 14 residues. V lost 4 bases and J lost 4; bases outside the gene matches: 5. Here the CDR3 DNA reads TGTGCCAGCAGCCCCCGTCAGGGGGCAGATACGCAGTATTTT. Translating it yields CASSPRQGADTQYF.

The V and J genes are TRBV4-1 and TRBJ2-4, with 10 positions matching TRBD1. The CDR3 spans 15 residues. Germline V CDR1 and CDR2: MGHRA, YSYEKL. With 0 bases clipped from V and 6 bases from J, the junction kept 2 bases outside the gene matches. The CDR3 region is CASSQDWDRGNIQYF. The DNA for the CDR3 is TGCGCCAGCAGCCAAGATTGGGACAGGGGAAACATTCAGTACTTC.

The CDR3 DNA sequence: TGTGCCAGCAGTGGGTGGGGACAGGGCGATAATTCACCCCTCCACTTT. Protein product: CASSGWGQGDNSPLHF. V and J are TRBV6-1 and TRBJ1-6; 9 bases are a match to TRBD1. The junction had 6 bases not matched to a gene; V was cut back by 4 bases and J by 5 bases. Germline CDR1 and CDR2: MNHNS and SASEGT. The CDR3 totals 16 residues.

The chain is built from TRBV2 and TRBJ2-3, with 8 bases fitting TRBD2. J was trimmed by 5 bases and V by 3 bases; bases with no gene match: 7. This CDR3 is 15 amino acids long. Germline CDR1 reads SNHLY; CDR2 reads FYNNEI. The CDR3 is CASSDERGWEDTQYF. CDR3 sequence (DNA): TGTGCCAGCAGTGATGAGCGGGGGTGGGAAGATACGCAGTATTTT.

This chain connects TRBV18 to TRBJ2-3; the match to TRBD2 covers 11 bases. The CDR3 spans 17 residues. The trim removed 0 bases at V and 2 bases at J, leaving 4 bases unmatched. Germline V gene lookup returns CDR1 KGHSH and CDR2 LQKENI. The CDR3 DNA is TGTGCCAGCTCACCACCGCGACTAGCGGGACTCACAGATACGCAGTATTTT. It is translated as CASSPPRLAGLTDTQYF.

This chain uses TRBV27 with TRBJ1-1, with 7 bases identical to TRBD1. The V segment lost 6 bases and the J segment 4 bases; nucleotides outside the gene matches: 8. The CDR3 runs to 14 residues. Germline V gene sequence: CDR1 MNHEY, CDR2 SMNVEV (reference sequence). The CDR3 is CASSIDRAGTEAFF. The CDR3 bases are TGTGCCAGCAGCATTGACAGGGCAGGCACTGAAGCTTTCTTT.

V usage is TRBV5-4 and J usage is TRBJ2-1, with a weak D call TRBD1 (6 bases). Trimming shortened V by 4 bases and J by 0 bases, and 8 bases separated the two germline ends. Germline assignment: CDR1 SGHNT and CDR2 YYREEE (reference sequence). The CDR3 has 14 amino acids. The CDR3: CASSLDSSYNEQFF. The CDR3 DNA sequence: TGTGCCAGCAGCCTGGACAGCTCCTACAATGAGCAGTTCTTC.

The CDR3 spells CASSYAGTMSYEQYF. The CDR3 DNA reads as TGTGCCAGCAGCTACGCCGGGACAATGTCCTACGAGCAGTACTTC. V and J are TRBV5-4 and TRBJ2-7, with D possibly being TRBD1 (6 bases). This CDR3 is built from 15 residues. Trimming left V 3 bases short and J 1 base short, with 14 bases between. Germline V lookup: CDR1 SGHNT, CDR2 YYREEE (reference sequence).

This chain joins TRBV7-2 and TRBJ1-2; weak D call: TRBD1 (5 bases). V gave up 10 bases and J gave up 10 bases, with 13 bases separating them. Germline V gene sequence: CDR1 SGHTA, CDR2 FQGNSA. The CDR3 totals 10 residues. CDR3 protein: CATWGVDYTF. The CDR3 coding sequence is TGTGCCACTTGGGGGGTGGACTACACCTTC.

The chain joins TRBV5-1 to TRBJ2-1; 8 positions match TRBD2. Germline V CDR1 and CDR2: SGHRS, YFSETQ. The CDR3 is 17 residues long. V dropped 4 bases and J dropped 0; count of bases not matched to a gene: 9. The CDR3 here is CASSGAGGGFSYNEQFF. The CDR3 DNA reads TGCGCCAGCAGCGGTGCTGGCGGGGGGTTCTCCTACAATGAGCAGTTCTTC.